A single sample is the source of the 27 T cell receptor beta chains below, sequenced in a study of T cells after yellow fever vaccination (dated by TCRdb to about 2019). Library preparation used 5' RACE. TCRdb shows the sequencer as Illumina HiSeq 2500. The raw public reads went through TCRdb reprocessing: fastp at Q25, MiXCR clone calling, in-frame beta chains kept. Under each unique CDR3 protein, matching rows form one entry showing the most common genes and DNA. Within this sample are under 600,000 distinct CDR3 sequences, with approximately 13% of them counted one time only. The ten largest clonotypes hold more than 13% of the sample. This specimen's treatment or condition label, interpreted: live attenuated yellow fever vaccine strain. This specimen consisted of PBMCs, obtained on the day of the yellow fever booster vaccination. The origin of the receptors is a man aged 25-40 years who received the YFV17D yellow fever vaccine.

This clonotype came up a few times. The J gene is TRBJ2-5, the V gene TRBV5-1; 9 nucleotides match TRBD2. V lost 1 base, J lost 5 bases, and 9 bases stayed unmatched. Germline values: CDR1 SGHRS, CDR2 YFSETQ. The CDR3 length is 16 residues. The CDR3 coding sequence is TGCGCCAGCAGCTTGTACGGCGGGAGGGCCCGGGAGACCCAGTACTTC. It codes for CASSLYGGRARETQYF.

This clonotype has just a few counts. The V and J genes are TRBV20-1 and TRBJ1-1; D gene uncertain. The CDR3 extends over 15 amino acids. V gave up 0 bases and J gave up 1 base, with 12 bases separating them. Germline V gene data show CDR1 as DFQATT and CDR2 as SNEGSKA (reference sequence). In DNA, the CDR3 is TGCAGTGCTAGAGAAAGTGGTGGTGCGAACACTGAAGCTTTCTTT. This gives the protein CSARESGGANTEAFF.

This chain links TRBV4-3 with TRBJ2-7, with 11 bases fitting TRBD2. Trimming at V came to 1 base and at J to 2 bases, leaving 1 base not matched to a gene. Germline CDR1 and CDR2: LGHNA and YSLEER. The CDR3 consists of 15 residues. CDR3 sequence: CASSQASGRPYEQYF. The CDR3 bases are TGCGCCAGCAGCCAAGCTAGCGGGAGGCCCTACGAGCAGTACTTC.

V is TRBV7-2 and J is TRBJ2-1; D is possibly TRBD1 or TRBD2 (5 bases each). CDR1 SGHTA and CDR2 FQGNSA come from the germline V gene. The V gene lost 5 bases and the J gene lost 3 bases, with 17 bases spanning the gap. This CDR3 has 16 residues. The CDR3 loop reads CASSPTRASSYNEQFF. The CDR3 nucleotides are TGTGCCAGCAGCCCAACCAGGGCTAGCAGCTACAATGAGCAGTTCTTC.

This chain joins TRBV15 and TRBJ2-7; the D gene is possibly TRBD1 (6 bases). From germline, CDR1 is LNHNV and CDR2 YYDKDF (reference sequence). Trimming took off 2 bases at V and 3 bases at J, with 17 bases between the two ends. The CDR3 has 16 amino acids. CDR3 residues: CATSRMDNREYYEQYF. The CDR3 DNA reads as TGTGCCACCAGCAGAATGGACAACAGGGAGTACTACGAGCAGTACTTC.

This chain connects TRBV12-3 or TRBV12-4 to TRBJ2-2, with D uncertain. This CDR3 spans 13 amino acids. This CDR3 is CATPGRRTGELFF. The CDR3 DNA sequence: TGTGCGACCCCCGGCCGAAGGACCGGGGAGCTGTTTTTT.

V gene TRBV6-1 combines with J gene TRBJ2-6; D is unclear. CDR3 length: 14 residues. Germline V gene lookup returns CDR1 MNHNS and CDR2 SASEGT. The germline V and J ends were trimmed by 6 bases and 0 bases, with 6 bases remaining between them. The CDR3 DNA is TGTGCCAGCAGCCGCCACTCTGGGGCCAACGTCCTGACTTTC. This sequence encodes CASSRHSGANVLTF.

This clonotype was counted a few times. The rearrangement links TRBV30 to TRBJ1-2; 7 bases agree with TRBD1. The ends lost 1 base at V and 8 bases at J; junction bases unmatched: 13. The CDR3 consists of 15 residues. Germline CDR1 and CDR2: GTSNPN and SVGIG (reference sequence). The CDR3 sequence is CAWSDTKRGRLGYTF. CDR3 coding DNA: TGTGCCTGGAGTGATACAAAGAGGGGGCGACTCGGCTACACCTTC.

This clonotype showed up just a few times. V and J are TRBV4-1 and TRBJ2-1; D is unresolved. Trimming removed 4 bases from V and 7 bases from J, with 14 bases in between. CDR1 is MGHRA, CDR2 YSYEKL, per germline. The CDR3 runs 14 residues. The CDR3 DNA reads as TGCGCCAGCAGCCGAGCACAACCTAGGAATGAGCAGTTCTTC. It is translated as CASSRAQPRNEQFF.

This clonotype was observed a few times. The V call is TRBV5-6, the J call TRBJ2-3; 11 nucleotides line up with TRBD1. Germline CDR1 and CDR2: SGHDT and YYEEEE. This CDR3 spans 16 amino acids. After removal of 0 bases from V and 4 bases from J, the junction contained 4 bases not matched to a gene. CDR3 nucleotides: TGTGCCAGCAGCTTGGTGGGACAGGGGGAGCCAGATACGCAGTATTTT. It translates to CASSLVGQGEPDTQYF.

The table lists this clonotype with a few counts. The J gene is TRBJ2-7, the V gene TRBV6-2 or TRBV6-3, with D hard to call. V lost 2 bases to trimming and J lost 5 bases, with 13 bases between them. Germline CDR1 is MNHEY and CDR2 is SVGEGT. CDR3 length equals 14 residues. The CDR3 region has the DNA TGTGCCAGCAGTTACAACCTAGTATCCGACGAGCAGTACTTC. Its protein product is CASSYNLVSDEQYF.

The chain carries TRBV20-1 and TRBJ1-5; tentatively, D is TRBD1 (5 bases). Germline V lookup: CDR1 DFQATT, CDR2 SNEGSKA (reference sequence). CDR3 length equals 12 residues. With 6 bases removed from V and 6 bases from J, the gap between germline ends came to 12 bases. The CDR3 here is CSAGQGIQPQHF. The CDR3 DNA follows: TGCAGTGCGGGTCAGGGTATTCAGCCCCAGCATTTT.

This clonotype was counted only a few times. The CDR3 region has the DNA TGTGCCAGCAGTTCGCCGGGACAGGGGGTGCGGGACGTGCGGGAGCAGTACTTC. Protein sequence: CASSSPGQGVRDVREQYF. This chain links TRBV6-5 with TRBJ2-7, with 11 nucleotides matching TRBD1. Per germline, CDR1 MNHEY and CDR2 SVGAGI. V shed 4 bases and J 7 bases; nucleotides not matched to a gene: 18. CDR3 length equals 18 residues.

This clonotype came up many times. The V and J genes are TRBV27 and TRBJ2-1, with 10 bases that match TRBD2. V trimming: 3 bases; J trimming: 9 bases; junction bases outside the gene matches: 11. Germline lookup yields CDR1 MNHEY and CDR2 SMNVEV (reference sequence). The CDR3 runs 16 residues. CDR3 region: CASSLGAPGLAIEQFF. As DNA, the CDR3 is TGTGCCAGCAGTTTGGGGGCTCCGGGACTAGCGATTGAGCAGTTCTTC.

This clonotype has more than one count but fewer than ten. The chain's CDR3 is CASSVEQGREQYF. In DNA form, the CDR3 reads TGTGCCAGCAGCGTGGAGCAGGGCCGAGAGCAGTACTTC. The gene calls are TRBV5-4 and TRBJ2-7; perhaps TRBD1 as D (5 bases). There are 13 residues in the CDR3. CDR1 and CDR2 (germline): SGHNT, YYREEE (reference sequence). Trimming took off 4 bases at V and 7 bases at J, with 15 bases between the two ends.

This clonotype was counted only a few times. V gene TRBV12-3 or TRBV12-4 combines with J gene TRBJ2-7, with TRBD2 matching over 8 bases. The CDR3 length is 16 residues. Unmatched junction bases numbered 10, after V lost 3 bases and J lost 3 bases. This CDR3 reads CASSFLSGSYSYEQYF. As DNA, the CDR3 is TGTGCCAGCAGTTTTTTGAGCGGGAGTTATAGCTACGAGCAGTACTTC.

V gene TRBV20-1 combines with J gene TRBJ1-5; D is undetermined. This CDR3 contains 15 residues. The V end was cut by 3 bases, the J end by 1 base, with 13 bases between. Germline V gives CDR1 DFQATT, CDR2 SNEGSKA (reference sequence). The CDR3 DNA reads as TGCAGTGCTAGTGGTACAGTGGCGAGCAATCAGCCCCAGCATTTT. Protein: CSASGTVASNQPQHF.

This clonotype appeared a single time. The CDR3 nucleotides read TGCGCCAGCAGCCCTACGTCTCAGGGAATTGAAGCTTTCTTT. Its protein is CASSPTSQGIEAFF. V gene TRBV4-3 combines with J gene TRBJ1-1; D might be TRBD1 (5 bases). The CDR3 sequence is 14 residues long. Trimming cost V 4 bases and J 7 bases, with 16 bases left between them. Germline V gives CDR1 LGHNA, CDR2 YSLEER.

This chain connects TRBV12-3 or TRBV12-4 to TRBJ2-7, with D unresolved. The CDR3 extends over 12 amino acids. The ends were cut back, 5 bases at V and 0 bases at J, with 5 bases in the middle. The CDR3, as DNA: TGTGCCAGCAGTATTAGCTCCTACGAGCAGTACTTC. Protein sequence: CASSISSYEQYF.

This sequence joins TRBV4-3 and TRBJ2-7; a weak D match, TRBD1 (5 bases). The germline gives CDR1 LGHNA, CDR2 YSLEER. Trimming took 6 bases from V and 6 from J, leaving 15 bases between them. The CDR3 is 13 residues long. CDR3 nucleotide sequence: TGCGCCAGCAGTTCGGTCACAGGAATCGAGCAGTACTTC. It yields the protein CASSSVTGIEQYF.

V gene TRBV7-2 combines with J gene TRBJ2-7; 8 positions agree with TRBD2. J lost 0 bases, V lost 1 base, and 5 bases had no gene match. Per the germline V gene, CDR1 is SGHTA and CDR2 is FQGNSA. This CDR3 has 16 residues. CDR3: CASSLEASGSSYEQYF. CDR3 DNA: TGTGCCAGCAGCTTAGAGGCCAGCGGGAGCTCCTACGAGCAGTACTTC.

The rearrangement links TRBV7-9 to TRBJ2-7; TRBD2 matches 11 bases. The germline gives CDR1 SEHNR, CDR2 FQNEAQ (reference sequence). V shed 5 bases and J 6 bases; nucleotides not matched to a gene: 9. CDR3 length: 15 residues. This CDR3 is CASSPGTSGVPEQYF. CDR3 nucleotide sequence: TGTGCCAGCAGCCCGGGGACTAGCGGCGTCCCCGAGCAGTACTTC.

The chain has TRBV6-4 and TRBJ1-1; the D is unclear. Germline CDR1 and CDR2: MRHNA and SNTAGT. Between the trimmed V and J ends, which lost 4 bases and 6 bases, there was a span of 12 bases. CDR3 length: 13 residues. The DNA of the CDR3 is TGTGCCAGCAGTGCTACAGATCTCTCTGAAGCTTTCTTT. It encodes CASSATDLSEAFF.

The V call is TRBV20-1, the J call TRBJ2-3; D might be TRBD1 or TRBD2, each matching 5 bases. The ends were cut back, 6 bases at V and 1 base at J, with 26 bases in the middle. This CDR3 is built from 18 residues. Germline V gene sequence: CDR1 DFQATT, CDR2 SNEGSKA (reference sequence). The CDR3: CSARSRDLGMSGTDTQYF. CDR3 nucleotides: TGCAGTGCGCGATCCCGGGACCTAGGCATGTCTGGCACAGATACGCAGTATTTT.

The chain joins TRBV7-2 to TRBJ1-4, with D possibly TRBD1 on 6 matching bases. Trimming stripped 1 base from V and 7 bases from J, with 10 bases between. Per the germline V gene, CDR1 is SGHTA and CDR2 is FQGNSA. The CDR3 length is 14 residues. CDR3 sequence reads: CASSLGTGSEKLFF. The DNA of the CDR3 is TGTGCCAGCAGCTTAGGCACAGGGAGTGAAAAACTGTTTTTT.

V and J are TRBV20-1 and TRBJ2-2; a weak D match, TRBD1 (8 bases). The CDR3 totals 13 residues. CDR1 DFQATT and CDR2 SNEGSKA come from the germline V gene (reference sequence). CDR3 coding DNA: TGCAGGGGAGGGACAGGGAACACCGGGGAGCTGTTTTTT. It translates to CRGGTGNTGELFF.

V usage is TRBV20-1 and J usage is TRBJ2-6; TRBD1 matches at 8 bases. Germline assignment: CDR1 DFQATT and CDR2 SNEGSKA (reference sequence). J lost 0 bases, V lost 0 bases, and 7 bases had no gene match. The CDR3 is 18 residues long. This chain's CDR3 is CSARDRDRPFSGANVLTF. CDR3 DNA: TGCAGTGCTAGAGACCGGGACAGGCCTTTCTCTGGGGCCAACGTCCTGACTTTC.